The next 32 T cell receptor beta chains were all read from a single sample in a study of cytomegalovirus exposure and HLA in healthy donors. PCR amplification relied on 60 Vbeta primers (plus 13 Jbeta primers). The assay was immunoSEQ multiplex PCR, and TCRdb's table has in-frame clones only and misses some. The table has tens of thousands of clones, over 55% seen once. Sequencing used PBMCs. Source of these receptors: a woman aged 25-40 years in good health and CMV-seronegative.

V and J are TRBV6-4 and TRBJ2-1; 10 bases match TRBD2. Germline V gives CDR1 MRHNA, CDR2 SNTAGT. The CDR3 is 15 amino acids. Unmatched junction bases numbered 5, after V lost 2 bases and J lost 7 bases. For the CDR3, the DNA is TGTGCCAGCAGTGACCAGACTAGCGGGCCTAATGAGCAGTTCTTC. Its translation is CASSDQTSGPNEQFF.

The chain employs TRBV7-3 and TRBJ2-2; 7 bases agree with TRBD1. The CDR3 runs 15 residues. Germline CDR1 SGHTA, CDR2 FQGTGA. V gave up 2 bases and J gave up 3 bases; unmatched junction bases: 3. For the CDR3, the DNA is TGTGCCAGCAGCTTAGCCGACAGGGACACCGGGGAGCTGTTTTTT. As protein: CASSLADRDTGELFF.

This clone is a singleton in its sample. This chain links TRBV18 with TRBJ2-7; TRBD1 aligns across 10 bases. CDR1 and CDR2 (germline): KGHSH, LQKENI. J lost 1 base, V lost 6 bases, and 6 bases had no gene match. This CDR3 region has 15 residues. DNA of the CDR3: TGTGCCAGCTCCACGACAGGGGGCAAGTCCTACGAGCAGTACTTC. Translation: CASSTTGGKSYEQYF.

This clone was picked up a small number of times. The genes are TRBV27 and TRBJ1-1, with 7 nucleotides matching TRBD1. The trim removed 6 bases at V and 6 bases at J, leaving 7 bases unmatched. The CDR3 totals 13 residues. Germline V CDR1 and CDR2: MNHEY, SMNVEV (reference sequence). DNA for the CDR3: TGTGCCAGCAGGACCGACAGGGTAGCTGAAGCTTTCTTT. Translation gives CASRTDRVAEAFF.

The chain is built from TRBV4-1 and TRBJ1-2, with D perhaps matching TRBD1 (6 bases). CDR3 length equals 17 residues. Between the trimmed V and J ends, which lost 3 bases and 4 bases, there was a span of 21 bases. The germline CDR1 and CDR2 sequences are MGHRA and YSYEKL. CDR3 in amino acids: CASSHSPTGNLRYGYTF. DNA of the CDR3: TGCGCCAGCAGCCACTCTCCAACAGGGAACTTACGCTATGGCTACACCTTC.

The chain combines TRBV19 with TRBJ1-6; TRBD1 aligns across 9 bases. This CDR3 has 17 residues. Germline V gene lookup returns CDR1 LNHDA and CDR2 SQIVND (reference sequence). J gave up 7 bases and V 6 bases, and 13 bases lay outside the gene matches. DNA of the CDR3: TGTGCCAGTAGCGCCGGTATCCCCGGACAGGGGAATTCACCCCTCCACTTT. Encoded protein: CASSAGIPGQGNSPLHF.

In its sample, this clone was seen a few times. The chain has TRBV10-1 and TRBJ1-5, with a tentative D call TRBD1 (6 bases). The ends were cut back, 6 bases at V and 8 bases at J, with 17 bases in the middle. Germline V lookup: CDR1 WNHNN, CDR2 SYGVQD (reference sequence). The CDR3 covers 14 residues. As DNA, the CDR3 is TGCGCCAGCAGCCCGTTGACAGGTTCAGAGCCCCAGCATTTT. As protein: CASSPLTGSEPQHF.

In this sample, this clone turned up a few times. The chain employs TRBV2 and TRBJ2-5; possibly TRBD1 for D (6 bases). Per germline, CDR1 SNHLY and CDR2 FYNNEI. V was pared by 4 bases and J by 4 bases, with 13 bases between. This CDR3 region has 14 residues. Here the CDR3 reads CASSGGQGTETQYF. CDR3 bases: TGTGCCAGCAGTGGGGGGCAGGGGACAGAGACCCAGTACTTC.

This chain joins TRBV10-3 and TRBJ1-1; possibly TRBD1 for D (5 bases). In germline, CDR1 is ENHRY, CDR2 SYGVKD. This CDR3 is built from 8 residues. Trimming pared 10 bases from V and 11 bases from J, leaving 8 bases between. CDR3: CATQGAFF. The CDR3, as DNA: TGTGCCACCCAGGGCGCTTTCTTT.

The genes are TRBV7-2 and TRBJ2-1; D perhaps matches TRBD1 (6 bases). This CDR3 comprises 16 residues. V shed 3 bases and J shed 9 bases, with 21 bases lying between them. In germline, CDR1 is SGHTA, CDR2 FQGNSA. For the CDR3, the DNA is TGTGCCAGCAGCTTCCCAGAGGGGGAGCCTTTGGGTGAGCAGTTCTTC. Amino acid sequence: CASSFPEGEPLGEQFF.

The J gene is TRBJ1-1, the V gene TRBV27; D is perhaps TRBD1 (5 bases). The CDR3 covers 15 residues. Germline CDR1 reads MNHEY; CDR2 reads SMNVEV (reference sequence). Trimming left V 4 bases short and J 4 bases short, with 16 bases between. The CDR3 DNA sequence: TGTGCCAGCAGTTCTCGGTGGGGCTTCGGCACTGAAGCTTTCTTT. Encoded protein: CASSSRWGFGTEAFF.

This clone turned up a few times. The rearrangement links TRBV5-6 to TRBJ2-5; 10 nucleotides match TRBD2. Losses at the gene ends were 1 base for V and 5 bases for J; bases not matched to a gene: 5. The CDR3 has 15 residues. Germline-derived CDR1 and CDR2 are SGHDT and YYEEEE. CDR3 protein: CASSLRAGGLETQYF. CDR3 nucleotides: TGTGCCAGCAGCTTGCGAGCGGGGGGGCTCGAGACCCAGTACTTC.

This clone was seen ten or more times. V gene TRBV28 combines with J gene TRBJ2-7, with TRBD1 as a possible D gene (7 bases). V was pared by 4 bases and J by 6 bases, with 22 bases between. Germline CDR1 MDHEN, CDR2 SYDVKM. The CDR3 covers 16 residues. CDR3 region: CASSWRDSRGVREQYF. The CDR3 DNA reads as TGTGCCAGCAGTTGGAGGGACAGTCGAGGGGTACGCGAGCAGTACTTC.

The chain is built from TRBV29-1 and TRBJ2-3; D might be TRBD1 (5 bases). Trimming shortened V by 2 bases and J by 1 base, and 13 bases separated the two germline ends. Germline V gene data show CDR1 as SQVTM and CDR2 as ANQGSEA. The CDR3 extends over 15 amino acids. CDR3 protein: CSVESQTRGTDTQYF. CDR3 sequence (DNA): TGCAGCGTTGAATCACAAACCAGGGGCACAGATACGCAGTATTTT.

This clone has more than one count but fewer than ten. V and J are TRBV6-1 and TRBJ2-3, with 8 bases that match TRBD2. Germline V gene data show CDR1 as MNHNS and CDR2 as SASEGT. The CDR3 contains 17 residues. With 0 bases clipped from V and 7 bases from J, the junction kept 12 bases outside the gene matches. The CDR3 is CASSEAPRAGGPYTQYF. In nucleotides, the CDR3 is TGTGCCAGCAGTGAAGCGCCGCGCGCGGGGGGCCCGTATACGCAGTATTTT.

The chain links TRBV19 to TRBJ2-2, with 7 bases aligning to TRBD2. The CDR3 runs to 17 residues. Germline V gene data show CDR1 as LNHDA and CDR2 as SQIVND (reference sequence). J lost 6 bases, V lost 5 bases, and 15 bases had no gene match. CDR3 region: CASSAKSGTTTPGELFF. The DNA for the CDR3 is TGTGCCAGTAGTGCAAAATCCGGGACTACCACCCCCGGGGAGCTGTTTTTT.

The J gene is TRBJ2-3, the V gene TRBV4-1, with D possibly matching TRBD1 (6 bases). The V and J ends lost 0 bases and 6 bases respectively, with 13 bases between them. CDR3 size: 15 residues. Germline CDR1 is MGHRA and CDR2 is YSYEKL. The CDR3, as DNA: TGCGCCAGCAGCCAAGAAATGAGGGGGACGGATACGCAGTATTTT. This encodes CASSQEMRGTDTQYF.

The chain is built from TRBV4-2 and TRBJ1-1; no clear D. The CDR3 has 15 amino acids. With 0 bases removed from V and 3 bases from J, the gap between germline ends came to 11 bases. Germline CDR1 is LGHNA and CDR2 is YNFKEQ. The CDR3, as DNA: TGTGCCAGCAGCCAAGATCAACAGCTTTACACTGAAGCTTTCTTT. Translating gives CASSQDQQLYTEAFF.

The chain carries TRBV10-3 and TRBJ2-2; TRBD2 matches at 8 bases. CDR3 length: 13 residues. Germline V gives CDR1 ENHRY, CDR2 SYGVKD. For the CDR3, the DNA is TGTACACGTCGAGCGGGAGCGACCGGGGAGCTGTTTTTT. It translates to CTRRAGATGELFF.

V gene TRBV2 combines with J gene TRBJ2-3; weak D call: TRBD2 (5 bases). Looked up from germline, CDR1 is SNHLY and CDR2 is FYNNEI. Trimming removed 1 base from V and 0 bases from J, with 5 bases in between. The CDR3 length is 14 residues. The CDR3: CASSEGTSTDTQYF. In nucleotides, the CDR3 is TGTGCCAGCAGTGAAGGGACTAGCACAGATACGCAGTATTTT.

The chain employs TRBV15 and TRBJ2-1; D possibly corresponds to TRBD1 (5 bases). CDR1 and CDR2 (germline): LNHNV, YYDKDF (reference sequence). The ends were cut back, 0 bases at V and 3 bases at J, with 12 bases in the middle. This CDR3 contains 16 residues. The CDR3 loop reads CATSREQSQGYNEQFF. In DNA form, the CDR3 reads TGTGCCACCAGCAGAGAACAGAGTCAGGGCTACAATGAGCAGTTCTTC.

This chain connects TRBV4-1 to TRBJ1-4, with a tentative D call TRBD1 (6 bases). Trimming left V 2 bases short and J 7 bases short, with 17 bases between. CDR1 and CDR2 from the germline V gene are MGHRA and YSYEKL. The CDR3 loop spans 16 amino acids. The CDR3 nucleotides are TGCGCCAGCAGCCAACTTACAGGGTCTGTCAGTGAAAAACTGTTTTTT. This translates into CASSQLTGSVSEKLFF.

This clone was observed a few times. J is TRBJ1-1 and V is TRBV29-1, with D tentatively TRBD1 (5 bases). The CDR3 loop spans 11 amino acids. CDR1 and CDR2 (germline): SQVTM, ANQGSEA. Trimming took off 5 bases at V and 8 bases at J, with 12 bases between the two ends. CDR3 DNA sequence: TGCAGCGTTTGGGGCCCCGAGGAAGCTTTCTTT. This codes for CSVWGPEEAFF.

This chain uses TRBV29-1 with TRBJ2-7, with D possibly TRBD1 on 6 matching bases. Germline V gene sequence: CDR1 SQVTM, CDR2 ANQGSEA. Trimming took off 5 bases at V and 0 bases at J, with 14 bases between the two ends. The CDR3 covers 14 residues. The CDR3 here is CSVWGQTSSYEQYF. The CDR3 DNA reads as TGCAGCGTTTGGGGGCAAACTAGCTCCTACGAGCAGTACTTC.

The V call is TRBV15, the J call TRBJ2-5; D remains ambiguous. This CDR3 contains 13 residues. Trimming pared 0 bases from V and 7 bases from J, leaving 9 bases between. Looked up from germline, CDR1 is LNHNV and CDR2 is YYDKDF (reference sequence). The CDR3 is CATSRDLPGTQYF. In nucleotides, the CDR3 is TGTGCCACCAGCAGAGATCTTCCGGGGACCCAGTACTTC.

The rearrangement uses TRBV20-1 and TRBJ1-2; D unclear. Germline CDR1 is DFQATT and CDR2 is SNEGSKA (reference sequence). V was trimmed by 5 bases and J by 4 bases, leaving 5 bases between them. The CDR3 spans 10 residues. This CDR3 is CSAWAYGYTF. The CDR3 DNA follows: TGCAGTGCTTGGGCCTATGGCTACACCTTC.

The chain links TRBV5-8 to TRBJ1-1; D is perhaps TRBD1 (6 bases). Germline V gene sequence: CDR1 SGHTS, CDR2 YDEGEE. The CDR3 sequence is 14 residues long. Trimming took 3 bases from V and 0 from J, leaving 9 bases between them. CDR3 coding DNA: TGTGCCAGCAGCTACAGGGCCATGAACACTGAAGCTTTCTTT. Protein product: CASSYRAMNTEAFF.

The chain carries TRBV5-4 and TRBJ2-1; 9 nucleotides align to TRBD2. The CDR3 runs to 15 residues. From germline, CDR1 is SGHNT and CDR2 YYREEE (reference sequence). Germline trimming cut 1 base from V and 6 bases from J; bases unmatched to any gene: 5. The CDR3 spells CASSLRREGFNEQFF. CDR3 sequence (DNA): TGTGCCAGCAGCTTGCGGCGGGAGGGTTTCAATGAGCAGTTCTTC.

The chain has TRBV7-2 and TRBJ1-1; 12 bases match TRBD1. J lost 4 bases, V lost 6 bases, and 9 bases had no gene match. Germline loops: CDR1 SGHTA, CDR2 FQGNSA. The CDR3 runs to 16 residues. The CDR3 DNA follows: TGTGCCAGCAGTCGTCCCGGGACAGGGGGCCTCACTGAAGCTTTCTTT. This sequence encodes CASSRPGTGGLTEAFF.

The rearrangement links TRBV6-5 to TRBJ2-7; 12 bases line up with TRBD2. Germline CDR1 and CDR2: MNHEY and SVGAGI. V shed 0 bases, J shed 2 bases, and the junction held 2 bases outside the gene matches. The CDR3 covers 16 residues. For the CDR3, the DNA is TGTGCCAGCAGTTACTCCAGACTAGCGGGGGCCTACGAGCAGTACTTC. Translation: CASSYSRLAGAYEQYF.

This clone was seen only a few times. The genes are TRBV6-5 and TRBJ2-4; unclear D gene. This CDR3 spans 15 amino acids. The ends were cut back, 6 bases at V and 0 bases at J, with 12 bases in the middle. Germline loops: CDR1 MNHEY, CDR2 SVGAGI. CDR3 in DNA: TGTGCCAGCAGCAAAACATCGCTAGCCAAAAACATTCAGTACTTC. It codes for CASSKTSLAKNIQYF.

This clone showed up just a few times. The V gene is TRBV7-2, the J gene TRBJ1-1; perhaps TRBD1 as D (6 bases). The CDR3 covers 15 residues. Germline V gives CDR1 SGHTA, CDR2 FQGNSA. Trimming pared 1 base from V and 4 bases from J, leaving 13 bases between. In DNA form, the CDR3 reads TGTGCCAGCAGCTTAGTTCACAGGGCGGGCACTGAAGCTTTCTTT. It encodes CASSLVHRAGTEAFF. Together with reference TRBV7-2 and TRBJ1-1, the CDR3 gives the full variable domain: GAGVSQSPSNKVTEKGKDVELRCDPISGHTALYWYRQSLGQGLEFLIYFQGNSAPDKSGLPSDRFSAERTGGSVSTLTIQRTQQEDSAVYLCASSLVHRAGTEAFFGQGTRLTVV.